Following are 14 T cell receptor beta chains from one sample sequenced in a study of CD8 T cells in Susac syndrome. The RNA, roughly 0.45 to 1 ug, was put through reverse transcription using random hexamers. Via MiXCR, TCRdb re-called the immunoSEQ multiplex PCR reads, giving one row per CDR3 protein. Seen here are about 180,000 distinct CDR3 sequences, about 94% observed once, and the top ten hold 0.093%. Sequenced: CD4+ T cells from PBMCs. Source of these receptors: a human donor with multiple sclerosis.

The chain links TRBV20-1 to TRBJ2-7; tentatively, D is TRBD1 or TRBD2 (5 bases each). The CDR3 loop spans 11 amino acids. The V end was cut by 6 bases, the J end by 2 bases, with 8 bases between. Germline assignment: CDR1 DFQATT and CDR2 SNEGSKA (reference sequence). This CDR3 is CSAEGPYEQYF. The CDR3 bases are TGCAGTGCCGAGGGGCCCTACGAGCAGTACTTC.

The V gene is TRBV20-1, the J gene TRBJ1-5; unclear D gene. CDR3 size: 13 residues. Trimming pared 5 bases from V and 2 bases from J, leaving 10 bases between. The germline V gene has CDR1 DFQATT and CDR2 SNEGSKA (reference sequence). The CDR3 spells CSAAPGGNQPQHF. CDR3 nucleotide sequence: TGCAGTGCTGCGCCCGGGGGCAATCAGCCCCAGCATTTT.

The CDR3: CSQTAYYGYTF. Here the CDR3 DNA reads TGCAGCCAGACTGCTTACTATGGCTACACCTTC. The chain uses TRBV20-1 and TRBJ1-2; D is uncertain. CDR3 size: 11 residues. Germline V gene lookup returns CDR1 DFQATT and CDR2 SNEGSKA (reference sequence).

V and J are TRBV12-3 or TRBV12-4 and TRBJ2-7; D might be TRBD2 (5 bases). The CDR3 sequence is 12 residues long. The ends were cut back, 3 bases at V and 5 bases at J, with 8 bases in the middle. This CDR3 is CASSFGKDEQYF. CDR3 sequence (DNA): TGTGCCAGCAGTTTCGGGAAGGACGAGCAGTACTTC.

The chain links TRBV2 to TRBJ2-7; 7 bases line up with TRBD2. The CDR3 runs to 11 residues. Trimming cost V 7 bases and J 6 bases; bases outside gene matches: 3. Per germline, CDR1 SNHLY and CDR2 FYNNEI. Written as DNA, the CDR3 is TGTGCCAGCATGACGGGGGGCGAGCAGTACTTC. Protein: CASMTGGEQYF.

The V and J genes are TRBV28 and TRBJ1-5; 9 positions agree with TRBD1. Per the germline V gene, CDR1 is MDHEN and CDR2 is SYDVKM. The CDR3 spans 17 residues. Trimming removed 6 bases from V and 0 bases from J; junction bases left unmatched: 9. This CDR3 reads CASSHDGTGNSNQPQHF. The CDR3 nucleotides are TGTGCCAGCAGCCACGACGGGACAGGGAATAGCAATCAGCCCCAGCATTTT.

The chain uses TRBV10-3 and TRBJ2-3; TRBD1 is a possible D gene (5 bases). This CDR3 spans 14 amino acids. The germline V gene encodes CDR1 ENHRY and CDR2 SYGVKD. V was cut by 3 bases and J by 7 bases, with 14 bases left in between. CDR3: CAISDYSGSYTQYF. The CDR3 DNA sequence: TGTGCCATCAGTGACTATTCAGGGTCATATACGCAGTATTTT.

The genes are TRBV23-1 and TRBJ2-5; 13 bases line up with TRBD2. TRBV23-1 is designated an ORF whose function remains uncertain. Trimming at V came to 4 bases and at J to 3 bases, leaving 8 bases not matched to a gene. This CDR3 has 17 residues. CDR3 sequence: CASSLPMGLAGKETQYF. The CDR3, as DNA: TGCGCCAGCAGTCTCCCGATGGGACTAGCGGGGAAAGAGACCCAGTACTTC.

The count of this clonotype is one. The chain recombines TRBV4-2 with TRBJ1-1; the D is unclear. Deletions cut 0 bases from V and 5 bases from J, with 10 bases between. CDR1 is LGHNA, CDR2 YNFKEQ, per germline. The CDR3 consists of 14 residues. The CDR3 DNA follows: TGTGCCAGCAGCCAAGAGGCTCCAAGGACTGAAGCTTTCTTT. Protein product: CASSQEAPRTEAFF.

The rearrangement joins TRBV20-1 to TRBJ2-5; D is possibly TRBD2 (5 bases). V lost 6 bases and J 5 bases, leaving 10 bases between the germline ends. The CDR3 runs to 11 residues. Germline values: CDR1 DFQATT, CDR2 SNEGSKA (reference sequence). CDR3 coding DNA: TGCAGTGCCGTACGCGGGGAGACCCAGTACTTC. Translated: CSAVRGETQYF.

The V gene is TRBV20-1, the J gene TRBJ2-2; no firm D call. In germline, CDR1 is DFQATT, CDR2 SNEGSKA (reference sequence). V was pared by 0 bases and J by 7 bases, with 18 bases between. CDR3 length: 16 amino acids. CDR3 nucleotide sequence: TGCAGTGCTAGAGATCGGGCTAACCCCTTGGGCGGGGAGCTGTTTTTT. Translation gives CSARDRANPLGGELFF.

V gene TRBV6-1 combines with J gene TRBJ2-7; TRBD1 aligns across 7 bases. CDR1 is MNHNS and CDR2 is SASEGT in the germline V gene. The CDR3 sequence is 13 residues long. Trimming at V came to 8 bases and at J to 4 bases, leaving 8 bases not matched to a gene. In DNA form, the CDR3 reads TGTGCCAGCGCCGGGACAGATACTTACGAGCAGTACTTC. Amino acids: CASAGTDTYEQYF.

This CDR3 is CASSTGEYTNEKLFF. In DNA form, the CDR3 reads TGTGCCAGCAGCACAGGGGAATATACTAATGAAAAACTGTTTTTT. The rearrangement uses TRBV7-9 and TRBJ1-4, with TRBD1 matching over 7 bases. The CDR3 is 15 amino acids. CDR1 is SEHNR, CDR2 FQNEAQ, per germline (reference sequence). V was clipped by 5 bases and J by 2 bases; unmatched bases: 5.

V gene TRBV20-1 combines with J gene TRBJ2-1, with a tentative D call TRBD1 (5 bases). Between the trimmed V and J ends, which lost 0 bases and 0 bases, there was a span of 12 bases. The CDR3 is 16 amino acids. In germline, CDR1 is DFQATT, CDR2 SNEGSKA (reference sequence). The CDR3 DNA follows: TGCAGTGCTAGAGATCGACAGAAAAGCTCCTACAATGAGCAGTTCTTC. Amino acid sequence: CSARDRQKSSYNEQFF.